Sequencing of this T cell receptor beta chain was carried out in a study of blood T cell repertoires in COVID-19. For the study at large: Researchers got acute and convalescent COVID-19 samples from the United States, Italy and Spain.

The CDR3 runs 15 residues. Per the germline V gene, CDR1 is SGHDT and CDR2 is YYEEEE. Trimming took off 3 bases at V and 0 bases at J, with 12 bases between the two ends. This clone occurred once. Only in-frame clones appear in the TCRdb table, and some are missing; sequencing was by immunoSEQ multiplex PCR. This sample has about 160,000 clones, with 82% found just once. This receptor was taken from a woman at least 80 years old with acute or convalescent COVID-19. The chain recombines TRBV5-6 with TRBJ1-1, with D possibly matching TRBD1 (6 bases). Sample: peripheral blood. CDR3: CASSSDRVMNTEAFF. The CDR3 DNA reads TGTGCCAGCAGCTCGGACAGAGTGATGAACACTGAAGCTTTCTTT.